This record looks at one TCR beta chain sequence and its context. The source of the sample is a study of early T cells in non-severe SARS-CoV-2 infection. In the study overall: RNA in bulk from unsorted whole blood was sequenced, and chains were unpaired.

In the library, individual cDNA molecules carried attached unique molecular identifiers. TCRdb re-called the 5' RACE reads through MiXCR, storing one row per CDR3 protein. The sample carries 85,000 to 100,000 distinct CDR3 sequences, roughly 15% recorded once. Unmatched junction bases numbered 13, after V lost 5 bases and J lost 4 bases. Germline CDR1 MNHEY, CDR2 SVGEGT. The CDR3 runs 17 residues. The sequences come from whole blood, collected at baseline. This clonotype originated in an adult who was a healthcare worker with PCR-confirmed SARS-CoV-2 infection or an uninfected control (not recorded which). The chain employs TRBV6-2 or TRBV6-3 and TRBJ2-1; TRBD2 matches at 8 bases. CDR3 amino acids: CASSRPLTSGVYNEQFF. The DNA of the CDR3 is TGTGCCAGCAGTAGACCCCTCACTAGCGGAGTATACAATGAGCAGTTCTTC.